This TCR beta chain originates from a study of beta chain features in type 1 diabetes (dated 2018 in TCRdb). Study-wide context: No differences in mean age, gender distribution, total cell number or subset yield were found between patients and healthy donors. The study compared TCRB repertoires of sorted circulating CD4+ T cell subsets between recently diagnosed type 1 diabetes patients and matched healthy donors. A total of roughly 99,000,000 sorted cells were examined across all samples, and the number of cells per subset was strongly correlated with RNA yield. Regulatory and stem cell-like memory subsets were obtained from only 8 patients and roughly eight healthy donors, while naive and central memory subsets were obtained from all 28 donors.

Each donor gave one peripheral blood draw, around 100 mL on average, collected into heparinised tubes. A BD FACSAria II and a panel including CD45RO, CCR7, CD25, CD127, CD95 and CD27 were used to sort naive, central memory, regulatory and stem cell-like memory CD4+ T cells. A purity above 95% was achieved for all sorted populations. PBMCs were isolated right away by Lymphoprep density gradient centrifugation and were stained directly, without culture. To minimize batch effects, samples were stained and sorted in pairs, one healthy donor with one patient per experiment. This clone was observed a few times. There is no known antigen for this receptor. No base quality values were provided; no much bigger clone lies one nucleotide off. The entire amount of isolated RNA was reverse transcribed using the High Capacity cDNA Reverse Transcription Kit, so the sequenced TCRB transcripts were expressed ones. Deep immunoSEQ sequencing was performed on naive, central memory and regulatory T cell samples, with an average of about 4 million total reads per sample. After sorted cells were lysed in RLT buffer, RNA was extracted with DNase-treated RNeasy Micro or Mini kits, with the choice depending on cell number. Each cell subset was processed separately to prevent cross-contamination, with patient and healthy donor samples processed together. TCRB sequences were amplified from cDNA with the immunoSEQ multiplex PCR, producing 87-bp fragments spanning the CDR3 region. Sequencing of the amplicons was performed on the Illumina HiSeq platform. Concerning the study's data processing: Synthetic template baselines were used to correct PCR bias computationally, reads within Hamming distance 2 were collapsed, and singletons that could not be merged were discarded. Reads were aligned against IMGT to assign V, D and J genes, CDR3 length and insertions or deletions at six rearrangement sites. Clonotype counts were normalized to sorted cell number within each subset before computing true diversity and Gini coefficients with the tcR R package. The overlap coefficient, calculated on TCRB nucleotide sequences, was used to measure repertoire sharing. Out-of-frame TCRB sequences from naive cells were analyzed as a proxy for the pre-selection repertoire. TCRdb stores this immuneACCESS table with in-frame sequences only. Part of the clones is absent; in the studies checked, under half of the shortfall reflects unresolved V genes, and no reason is known for the rest. D and trimming come from the DNA, and the V and J calls and clone size come from that table. The sample table shows about 140,000 clones, and 10% are seen once. Around 1.2% of the sample belongs to the ten largest clones.

Paper-wide results and their limitations: Because cDNA was sequenced instead of genomic DNA, activated cells with high expression could be over-represented, although the groups did not differ in activation or CD3 levels. Shorter templates might be favored by PCR, yet because patient and control samples were amplified and corrected together, any such skew would affect both groups equally. Naive, central memory and regulatory TCRB repertoires appeared to be more alike among patients than among healthy donors. Because small numbers of individuals were included in the HLA sub-analyses, any influence of HLA type on TCRB rearrangement was left unresolved. A moderate but significant shortening of TCRB CDR3 length was observed in type 1 diabetes patients in all four CD4+ subsets. Fewer insertions and more nucleotide deletions at VDJ recombination sites were observed in patients with type 1 diabetes, implying thymic rearrangement abnormalities.

Material: naive CD4+ T cells from blood. What the cell subset or site label conveys for this sample: true naive CD4+ T cells. The sequence derives from a man younger than 35 in good health.

CDR3 sequence: CASSWTGQTYEQYF. The nucleotide sequence reads TGCGCCAGCAGCTGGACAGGGCAAACCTACGAGCAGTACTTC. This chain joins TRBV5-1 to TRBJ2-7, with 8 bases aligning to TRBD1. Including cysteine and phenylalanine, the CDR3 has 14 amino acids. Just CDR3 DNA is preserved here, 42 bases in frame from base 1. Trimming accounts for 3 bases at V and 2 bases at J, while the number of junction bases matched to no gene is 4. CDR1 and CDR2 (SGHRS, YFSETQ) derive from the germline V gene.